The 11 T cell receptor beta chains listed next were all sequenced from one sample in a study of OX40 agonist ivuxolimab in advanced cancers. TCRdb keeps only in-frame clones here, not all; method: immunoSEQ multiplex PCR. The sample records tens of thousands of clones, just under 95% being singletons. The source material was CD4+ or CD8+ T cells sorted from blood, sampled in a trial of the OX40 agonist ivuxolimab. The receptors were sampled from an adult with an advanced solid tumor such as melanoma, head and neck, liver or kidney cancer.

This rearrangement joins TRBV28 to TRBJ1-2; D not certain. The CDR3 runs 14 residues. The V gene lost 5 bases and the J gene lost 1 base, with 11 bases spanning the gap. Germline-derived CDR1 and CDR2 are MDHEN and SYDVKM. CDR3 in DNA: TGTGCCAGCAGTGGGCCCGAGGATAACTATGGCTACACCTTC. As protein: CASSGPEDNYGYTF.

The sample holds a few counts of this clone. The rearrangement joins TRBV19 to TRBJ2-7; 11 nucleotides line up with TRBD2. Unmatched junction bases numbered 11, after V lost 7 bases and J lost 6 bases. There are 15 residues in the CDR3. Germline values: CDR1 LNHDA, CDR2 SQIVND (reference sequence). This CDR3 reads CASTFRLAGHLEQYF. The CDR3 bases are TGTGCCAGTACCTTCCGACTAGCGGGACACCTCGAGCAGTACTTC.

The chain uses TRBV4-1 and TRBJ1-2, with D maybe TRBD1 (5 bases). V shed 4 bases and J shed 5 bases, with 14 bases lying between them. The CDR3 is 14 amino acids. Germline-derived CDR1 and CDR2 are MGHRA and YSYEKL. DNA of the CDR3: TGCGCCAGCAGCCTCGGGGGAGAGGGGTATGGCTACACCTTC. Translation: CASSLGGEGYGYTF.

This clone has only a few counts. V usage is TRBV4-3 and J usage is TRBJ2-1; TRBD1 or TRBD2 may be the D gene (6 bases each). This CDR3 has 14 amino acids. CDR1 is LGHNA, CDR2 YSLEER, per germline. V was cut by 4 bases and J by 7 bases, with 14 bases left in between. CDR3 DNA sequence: TGCGCCAGCAGCCGAAGGGGGGCTATAAATGAGCAGTTCTTC. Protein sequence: CASSRRGAINEQFF.

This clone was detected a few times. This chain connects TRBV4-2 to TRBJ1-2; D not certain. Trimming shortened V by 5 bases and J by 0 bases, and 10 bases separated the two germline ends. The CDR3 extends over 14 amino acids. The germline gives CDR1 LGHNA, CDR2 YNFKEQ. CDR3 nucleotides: TGTGCCAGCAGCTTCCAAGAAGCTAACTATGGCTACACCTTC. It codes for CASSFQEANYGYTF.

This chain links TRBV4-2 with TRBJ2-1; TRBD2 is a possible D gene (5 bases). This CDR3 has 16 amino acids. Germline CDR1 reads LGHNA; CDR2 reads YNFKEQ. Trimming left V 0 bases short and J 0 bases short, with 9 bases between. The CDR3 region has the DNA TGTGCCAGCAGCCAAGATCTCGGGATCTCCTACAATGAGCAGTTCTTC. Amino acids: CASSQDLGISYNEQFF.

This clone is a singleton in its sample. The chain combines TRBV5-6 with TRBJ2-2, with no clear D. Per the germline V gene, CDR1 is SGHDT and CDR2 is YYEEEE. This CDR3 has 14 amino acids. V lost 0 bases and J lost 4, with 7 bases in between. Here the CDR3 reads CASSLEHITGELFF. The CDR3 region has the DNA TGTGCCAGCAGCTTGGAGCATATCACCGGGGAGCTGTTTTTT.

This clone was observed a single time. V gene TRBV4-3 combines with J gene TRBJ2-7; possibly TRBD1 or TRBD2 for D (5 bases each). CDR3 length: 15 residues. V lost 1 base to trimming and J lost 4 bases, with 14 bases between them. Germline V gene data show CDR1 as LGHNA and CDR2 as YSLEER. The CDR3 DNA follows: TGCGCCAGCAGCCAAGTATGGGGGAGTGGTTACGAGCAGTACTTC. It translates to CASSQVWGSGYEQYF.

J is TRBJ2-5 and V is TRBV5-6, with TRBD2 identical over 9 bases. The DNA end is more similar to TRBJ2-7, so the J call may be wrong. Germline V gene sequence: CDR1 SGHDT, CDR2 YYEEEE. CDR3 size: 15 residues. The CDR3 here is CASTQALAGSFEQYF. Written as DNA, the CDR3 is TGTGCCAGCACCCAGGCCCTAGCGGGATCTTTCGAGCAGTACTTC.

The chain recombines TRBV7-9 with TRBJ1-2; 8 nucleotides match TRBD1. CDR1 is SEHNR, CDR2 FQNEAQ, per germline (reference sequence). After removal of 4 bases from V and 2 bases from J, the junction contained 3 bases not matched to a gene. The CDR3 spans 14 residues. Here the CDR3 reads CASSSWDRNYGYTF. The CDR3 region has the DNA TGTGCCAGCAGCTCCTGGGACAGGAACTATGGCTACACCTTC.

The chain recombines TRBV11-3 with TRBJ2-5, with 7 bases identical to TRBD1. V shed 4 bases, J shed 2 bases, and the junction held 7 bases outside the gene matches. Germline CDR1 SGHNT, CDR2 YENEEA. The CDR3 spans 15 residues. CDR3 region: CASSSADREQETQYF. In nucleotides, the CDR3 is TGTGCCAGCAGCTCGGCCGACAGGGAACAAGAGACCCAGTACTTC.